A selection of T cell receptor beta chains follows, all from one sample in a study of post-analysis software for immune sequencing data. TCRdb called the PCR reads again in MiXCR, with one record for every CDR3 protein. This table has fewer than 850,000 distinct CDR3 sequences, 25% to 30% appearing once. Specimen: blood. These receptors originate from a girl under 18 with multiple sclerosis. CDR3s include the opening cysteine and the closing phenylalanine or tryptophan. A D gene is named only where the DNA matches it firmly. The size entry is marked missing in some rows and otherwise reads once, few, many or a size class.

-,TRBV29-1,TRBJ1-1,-,CSVGGSSRGPHTEAFF,TGCAGCGTTGGCGGGTCCAGCAGGGGACCTCACACTGAAGCTTTCTTT
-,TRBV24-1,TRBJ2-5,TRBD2,CATSDSGRSQETQYF,TGTGCCACCAGTGATAGCGGGAGGTCCCAAGAGACCCAGTACTTC
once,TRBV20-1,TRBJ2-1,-,CSARDPLRNEQFF,TGCAGTGCTAGAGATCCACTAAGGAATGAGCAGTTCTTC
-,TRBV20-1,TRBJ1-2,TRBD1,CSAATGDYGYTF,TGCAGTGCCGCGACAGGGGACTATGGCTACACCTTC
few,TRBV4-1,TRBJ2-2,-,CASSQGGVGTGELFF,TGCGCCAGCAGCCAAGGTGGAGTTGGCACCGGGGAGCTGTTTTTT
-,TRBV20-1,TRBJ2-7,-,CSARDYFGQAYEQYF,TGCAGTGCTAGAGACTATTTCGGACAAGCCTACGAGCAGTACTTC
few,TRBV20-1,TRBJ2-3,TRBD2,CSAGGLAVTDTQYF,TGCAGTGCCGGAGGGCTAGCGGTCACAGATACGCAGTATTTT
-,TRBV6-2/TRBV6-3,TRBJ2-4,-,CASSPLMVKAQNKNIQYF,TGTGCCAGCAGTCCTTTGATGGTGAAAGCCCAAAACAAAAACATTCAGTACTTC
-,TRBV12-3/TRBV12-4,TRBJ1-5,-,CASSLVWGQPQHF,TGTGCCAGCAGTTTAGTCTGGGGTCAGCCCCAGCATTTT
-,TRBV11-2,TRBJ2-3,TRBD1,CAGSRLRQGMADGTDTQYF,TGTGCCGGCAGCCGACTTCGACAGGGAATGGCAGATGGGACAGATACGCAGTATTTT
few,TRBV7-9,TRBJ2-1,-,CASSLLAYEQFF,TGTGCCAGCAGCTTGTTAGCGTATGAGCAGTTCTTC
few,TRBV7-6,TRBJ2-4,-,CASSLGSEAKNIQYF,TGTGCCAGCAGCTTAGGGTCAGAAGCCAAAAACATTCAGTACTTC
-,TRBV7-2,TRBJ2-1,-,CASSVNGYRDNEQCF,TGTGCCAGCAGCGTCAATGGGTATAGGGACAATGAGCAGTGCTTC